This T cell receptor beta chain was recovered during a study of blood T cell repertoires in COVID-19. Across the whole study: The United States, Italy and Spain were the sources of the acute and convalescent COVID-19 samples.

Patients from Seattle were sampled longitudinally, starting during active infection. The ends were cut back, 0 bases at V and 4 bases at J, with 7 bases in the middle. The CDR3 is 13 amino acids. Germline V gives CDR1 SGHRS, CDR2 YFSETQ. In the original processing: Cell counts per sample came from amplifying reference gene primers. TCRdb's table, derived via immunoSEQ multiplex PCR, lists solely in-frame clones and lacks some. That table supplies the V and J calls and clone size; D and trimming were determined from the DNA. This repertoire shows 500,000 to 600,000 clones, 85% to 90% found once; its top ten account for about 8%. This clone appeared a single time.

The receptor's source is a woman in her forties or fifties with COVID-19, enrolled during active disease. The sequencing input was peripheral blood. This sequence joins TRBV5-1 and TRBJ1-1; D uncertain. CDR3 amino acids: CASSLDGSTEAFF. The CDR3 DNA is TGCGCCAGCAGCTTGGACGGGAGCACTGAAGCTTTCTTT.